The 28 T cell receptor beta chains listed next were all sequenced from one sample in a study of blood T cell repertoires in COVID-19. Produced via immunoSEQ multiplex PCR; TCRdb's table is partial and in-frame only. The data contain 200,000 to 250,000 clones, 82% of them singletons. The sequenced sample consisted of PBMCs or T cells enriched from blood (not recorded which). The receptors originated from an older woman who had recovered from COVID-19.

This clone was counted only a few times. CDR3 nucleotide sequence: TGTGCCAGCAGCCAAGACGACTATGACTCCGAGCAGTACTTC. Protein: CASSQDDYDSEQYF. The rearrangement links TRBV4-2 to TRBJ2-7; a weak D match, TRBD2 (5 bases). Germline values: CDR1 LGHNA, CDR2 YNFKEQ. V lost 0 bases and J lost 6, with 12 bases in between. The CDR3 contains 14 residues.

A single count supports this clone. This sequence joins TRBV7-9 and TRBJ1-6; D not resolved. CDR3 length: 12 residues. V was cut by 5 bases and J by 14 bases, with 13 bases left in between. Germline V gene data show CDR1 as SEHNR and CDR2 as FQNEAQ (reference sequence). The CDR3 DNA reads TGTGCCAGCAGCCCACGGGAGCTCACCCTCCACTTT. Encoded protein: CASSPRELTLHF.

The chain employs TRBV7-2 and TRBJ2-2; tentatively, D is TRBD2 (5 bases). The germline V and J ends were trimmed by 5 bases and 1 base, with 11 bases remaining between them. Germline lookup yields CDR1 SGHTA and CDR2 FQGNSA. The CDR3 loop spans 15 amino acids. The CDR3 bases are TGTGCCAGCAGCCCAGACTACATGAACACCGGGGAGCTGTTTTTT. It specifies CASSPDYMNTGELFF.

The J gene is TRBJ2-3, the V gene TRBV5-1; 9 nucleotides line up with TRBD1. Germline values: CDR1 SGHRS, CDR2 YFSETQ. With 2 bases clipped from V and 5 bases from J, the junction kept 9 bases outside the gene matches. The CDR3 sequence is 16 residues long. The CDR3 is CASSFRTGDAEDTQYF. DNA for the CDR3: TGCGCCAGCAGCTTCCGGACAGGGGACGCCGAAGATACGCAGTATTTT.

The J gene is TRBJ2-1, the V gene TRBV19, with D perhaps matching TRBD1 (7 bases). Germline values: CDR1 LNHDA, CDR2 SQIVND (reference sequence). This CDR3 contains 13 residues. V was trimmed by 5 bases and J by 7 bases, leaving 12 bases between them. The CDR3 region is CASSQGEVNEQFF. The CDR3 nucleotides read TGTGCCAGTAGTCAGGGGGAGGTGAATGAGCAGTTCTTC.

The chain couples TRBV18 to TRBJ1-5, with 8 nucleotides matching TRBD1. The CDR3 runs to 17 residues. V shed 3 bases and J 4 bases; nucleotides not matched to a gene: 11. CDR1 and CDR2 from the germline V gene are KGHSH and LQKENI. In DNA form, the CDR3 reads TGTGCCAGCTCACCCCCAGAGGGGGACAGGAGAAATCAGCCCCAGCATTTT. Its translation: CASSPPEGDRRNQPQHF.

The chain carries TRBV5-4 and TRBJ1-3; D ambiguous. Germline CDR1 SGHNT, CDR2 YYREEE (reference sequence). V lost 5 bases, J lost 0 bases, and 9 bases lay in between. The CDR3 extends over 14 amino acids. The CDR3 loop reads CASSPGISGNTIYF. CDR3 sequence (DNA): TGTGCCAGCAGTCCGGGTATCTCTGGAAACACCATATATTTT.

This chain links TRBV20-1 with TRBJ1-2, with D possibly being TRBD1 (5 bases). This CDR3 contains 13 residues. V dropped 3 bases and J dropped 6 bases, with 14 bases sitting between them. Germline loops: CDR1 DFQATT, CDR2 SNEGSKA (reference sequence). The CDR3 protein is CSASRVTANGYTF. As DNA, the CDR3 is TGCAGTGCTAGTAGGGTGACAGCGAATGGCTACACCTTC.

The CDR3 DNA reads as TGCGCCAGCAGCTTGGCTAGAGGGGCTAGCGGGAGGTACAATGAGCAGTTCTTC. It encodes CASSLARGASGRYNEQFF. The chain uses TRBV5-1 and TRBJ2-1, with 11 nucleotides matching TRBD2. The CDR3 has 18 amino acids. The V and J ends lost 0 bases and 4 bases, in that order; junction bases with no gene match: 9. Germline-derived CDR1 and CDR2 are SGHRS and YFSETQ. The full variable domain, completed using reference TRBV5-1 and TRBJ2-1, is KAGVTQTPRYLIKTRGQQVTLSCSPISGHRSVSWYQQTPGQGLQFLFEYFSETQRNKGNFPGRFSGRQFSNSRSEMNVSTLELGDSALYLCASSLARGASGRYNEQFFGPGTRLTVL.

The rearrangement uses TRBV19 and TRBJ2-1; D is possibly TRBD2 (6 bases). Per germline, CDR1 LNHDA and CDR2 SQIVND (reference sequence). The length of the CDR3 is 14 residues. V lost 2 bases to trimming and J lost 10 bases, with 15 bases between them. DNA of the CDR3: TGTGCCAGTAGTATACAGCCTAGCGTCGGGGAGCAGTTCTTC. Residues: CASSIQPSVGEQFF.

CDR3 sequence (DNA): TGTGCCAGCAGTCGGGTCTCCTATAATTCACCCCTCCACTTT. Its protein is CASSRVSYNSPLHF. The rearrangement uses TRBV6-5 and TRBJ1-6; no clear D gene. V lost 5 bases and J 0 bases, leaving 5 bases between the germline ends. The CDR3 consists of 14 residues. Germline V gene sequence: CDR1 MNHEY, CDR2 SVGAGI.

This chain connects TRBV6-5 to TRBJ1-1, with 10 bases aligning to TRBD1. Looked up from germline, CDR1 is MNHEY and CDR2 is SVGAGI. The CDR3 is made up of 14 amino acids. V lost 7 bases, J lost 1 base, and 3 bases stayed unmatched. The DNA for the CDR3 is TGTGCCAGCAACCGACAGGGGGCGAACACTGAAGCTTTCTTT. As protein: CASNRQGANTEAFF.

This sequence joins TRBV7-9 and TRBJ1-3; 9 nucleotides match TRBD1. The CDR3 length is 15 residues. Germline loops: CDR1 SEHNR, CDR2 FQNEAQ (reference sequence). Unmatched junction bases numbered 4, after V lost 5 bases and J lost 2 bases. CDR3 loop: CASSPTGGAGNTIYF. The CDR3, as DNA: TGTGCCAGCAGCCCGACAGGGGGAGCTGGAAACACCATATATTTT.

The V and J genes are TRBV5-1 and TRBJ2-7; 12 bases are shared with TRBD1. CDR1 is SGHRS, CDR2 YFSETQ, per germline. The CDR3 length is 15 residues. Trimming removed 0 bases from V and 7 bases from J; junction bases left unmatched: 5. CDR3 protein: CASSLGGQGAYEQYF. In nucleotides, the CDR3 is TGCGCCAGCAGCTTGGGGGGACAGGGGGCGTATGAGCAGTACTTC.

The rearrangement joins TRBV19 to TRBJ2-7, with 8 bases matching TRBD1. Germline V gene data show CDR1 as LNHDA and CDR2 as SQIVND (reference sequence). V lost 1 base to trimming and J lost 4 bases; unmatched junction nucleotides: 6. The length of the CDR3 is 15 residues. Here the CDR3 reads CASSIGGQGAYEQYF. The CDR3, as DNA: TGTGCCAGTAGTATAGGAGGTCAGGGGGCATACGAGCAGTACTTC.

The chain uses TRBV2 and TRBJ2-3, with 11 bases lining up with TRBD2. V lost 5 bases and J lost 2; bases outside the gene matches: 3. The CDR3 consists of 15 residues. CDR1 SNHLY and CDR2 FYNNEI come from the germline V gene. In DNA, the CDR3 is TGTGCCAGCAGTCGACTAGCGGGACTCACAGATACGCAGTATTTT. Translating it yields CASSRLAGLTDTQYF.

The chain combines TRBV4-2 with TRBJ1-2; possibly TRBD1 for D (6 bases). V was trimmed by 4 bases and J by 7 bases, leaving 16 bases between them. The CDR3 runs 14 residues. Germline lookup yields CDR1 LGHNA and CDR2 YNFKEQ. CDR3 region: CASSPPRRGAGYTF. The CDR3 DNA follows: TGTGCCAGCAGCCCCCCTCGCAGGGGAGCTGGCTACACCTTC.

This chain uses TRBV11-3 with TRBJ2-3, with 9 bases fitting TRBD2. The CDR3 spans 16 residues. V shed 5 bases and J 5 bases; nucleotides not matched to a gene: 11. Germline V gene lookup returns CDR1 SGHNT and CDR2 YENEEA. CDR3 sequence reads: CASSPSRGLALDTQYF. The CDR3 DNA reads TGTGCCAGCAGCCCATCCCGGGGACTAGCATTAGATACGCAGTATTTT.

This chain uses TRBV2 with TRBJ1-3; D remains unclear. V was clipped by 4 bases and J by 0 bases, with 13 bases between them. Germline CDR1 reads SNHLY; CDR2 reads FYNNEI. CDR3 size: 16 residues. This CDR3 is CASSGRGEVSGNTIYF. The CDR3 DNA sequence: TGTGCCAGCAGTGGTCGGGGAGAGGTCTCTGGAAACACCATATATTTT.

This rearrangement joins TRBV27 to TRBJ1-2; 9 bases are a match to TRBD1. V was pared by 5 bases and J by 3 bases, with 4 bases of the junction left unmatched. The CDR3 contains 14 residues. Looked up from germline, CDR1 is MNHEY and CDR2 is SMNVEV (reference sequence). The CDR3 loop is CASSKGQGYYGYTF. DNA for the CDR3: TGTGCCAGCAGTAAGGGACAGGGCTACTATGGCTACACCTTC.

The genes are TRBV19 and TRBJ1-5; D gene uncertain. V gave up 5 bases and J gave up 0 bases, with 11 bases separating them. The CDR3 totals 15 residues. The germline CDR1 and CDR2 sequences are LNHDA and SQIVND (reference sequence). The CDR3 here is CASSGSGYSNQPQHF. The CDR3 DNA reads as TGTGCCAGTAGTGGGTCAGGCTATAGCAATCAGCCCCAGCATTTT.

The genes are TRBV13 and TRBJ2-7; tentative D call: TRBD1 (5 bases). Deletions cut 2 bases from V and 12 bases from J, with 11 bases between. CDR3 length: 11 amino acids. Germline V lookup: CDR1 PRHDT, CDR2 FYEKMQ (reference sequence). The CDR3 loop is CASSLKQGRYF. Written as DNA, the CDR3 is TGTGCCAGCAGCTTAAAGCAGGGCCGGTACTTC.

This clone was counted many times. The J gene is TRBJ1-1, the V gene TRBV2; 8 bases match TRBD1. The CDR3 extends over 11 amino acids. The trim removed 2 bases at V and 14 bases at J, leaving 4 bases unmatched. Germline values: CDR1 SNHLY, CDR2 FYNNEI. Written as DNA, the CDR3 is TGTGCCAGCAGTGAATGGACAGGGCTGTTCTTT. Translated, it gives CASSEWTGLFF.

V and J are TRBV19 and TRBJ1-5; 7 bases fit TRBD1. The germline gives CDR1 LNHDA, CDR2 SQIVND (reference sequence). This CDR3 has 15 residues. V lost 7 bases to trimming and J lost 7 bases; unmatched junction nucleotides: 13. The CDR3 DNA follows: TGTGCCAGTACCCCTAGACAGGGAAGTAACCAGCCCCAGCATTTT. Translated: CASTPRQGSNQPQHF.

This chain connects TRBV5-1 to TRBJ1-4; 7 bases agree with TRBD1. V lost 3 bases and J lost 10; bases outside the gene matches: 12. This CDR3 region has 15 residues. CDR1 SGHRS and CDR2 YFSETQ come from the germline V gene. The CDR3 nucleotides are TGCGCCAGCAGCTATACAGGGGACGCGCGTGGAAAACTGTTTTTT. Translation: CASSYTGDARGKLFF.

The rearrangement links TRBV20-1 to TRBJ1-4; no reliable D call. Trimming shortened V by 3 bases and J by 7 bases, and 21 bases separated the two germline ends. The CDR3 is made up of 16 amino acids. The V gene's germline CDR1 is DFQATT and CDR2 SNEGSKA (reference sequence). CDR3 bases: TGCAGTGCTAGTTCGTCGTTCGGGATTCTAGGTGAAAAACTGTTTTTT. Its translation is CSASSSFGILGEKLFF.

This chain connects TRBV19 to TRBJ2-7; TRBD1 matches at 9 bases. This CDR3 is built from 16 residues. Per germline, CDR1 LNHDA and CDR2 SQIVND (reference sequence). V dropped 5 bases and J dropped 1; count of bases not matched to a gene: 9. CDR3 loop: CASSLAGQGSSYEQYF. As DNA, the CDR3 is TGTGCCAGTAGTCTTGCGGGACAGGGCTCTTCCTACGAGCAGTACTTC.

The CDR3 sequence is CASSTGLVRTGELFF. The CDR3 DNA is TGCGCCAGCAGCACCGGACTAGTCAGAACAGGGGAGCTGTTTTTT. The rearrangement links TRBV5-1 to TRBJ2-2; 7 bases align to TRBD2. V lost 4 bases, J lost 8 bases, and 11 bases stayed unmatched. Germline CDR1 and CDR2: SGHRS and YFSETQ. The CDR3 has 15 residues.